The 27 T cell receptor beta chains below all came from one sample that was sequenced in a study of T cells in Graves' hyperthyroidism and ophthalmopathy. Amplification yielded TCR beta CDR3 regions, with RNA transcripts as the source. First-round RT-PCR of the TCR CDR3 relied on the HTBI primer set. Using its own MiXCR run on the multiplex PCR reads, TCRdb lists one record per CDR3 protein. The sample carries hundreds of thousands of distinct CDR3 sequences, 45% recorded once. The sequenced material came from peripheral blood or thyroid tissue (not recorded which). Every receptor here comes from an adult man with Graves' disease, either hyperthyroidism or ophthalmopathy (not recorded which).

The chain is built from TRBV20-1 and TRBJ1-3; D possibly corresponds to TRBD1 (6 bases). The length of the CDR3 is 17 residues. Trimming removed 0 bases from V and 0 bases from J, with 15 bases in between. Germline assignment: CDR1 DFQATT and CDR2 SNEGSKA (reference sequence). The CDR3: CSARDRKGGSSGNTIYF. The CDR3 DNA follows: TGCAGTGCTAGAGACCGGAAAGGGGGGAGCTCTGGAAACACCATATATTTT.

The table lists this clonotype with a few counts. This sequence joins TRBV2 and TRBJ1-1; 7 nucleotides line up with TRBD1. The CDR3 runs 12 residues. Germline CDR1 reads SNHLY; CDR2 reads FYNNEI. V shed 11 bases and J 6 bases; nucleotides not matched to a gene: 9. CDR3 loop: CAGDLQGSEAFF. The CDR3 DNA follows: TGTGCCGGAGATTTACAGGGGTCTGAAGCTTTCTTT.

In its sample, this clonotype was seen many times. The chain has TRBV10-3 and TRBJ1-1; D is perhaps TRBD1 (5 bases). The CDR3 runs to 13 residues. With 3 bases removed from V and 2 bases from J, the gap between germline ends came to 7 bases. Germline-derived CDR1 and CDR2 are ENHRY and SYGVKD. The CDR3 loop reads CAISDRGNTEAFF. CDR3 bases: TGTGCCATCAGTGATAGGGGAAACACTGAAGCTTTCTTT.

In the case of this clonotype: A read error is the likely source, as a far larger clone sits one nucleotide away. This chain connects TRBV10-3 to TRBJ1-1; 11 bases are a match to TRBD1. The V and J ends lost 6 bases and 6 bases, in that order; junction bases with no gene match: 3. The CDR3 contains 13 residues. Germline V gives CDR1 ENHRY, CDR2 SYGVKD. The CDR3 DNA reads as TGTGCCATCAGCTTGGGACAGGGGGCTGAAGCTTTCTTT. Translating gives CAISLGQGAEAFF.

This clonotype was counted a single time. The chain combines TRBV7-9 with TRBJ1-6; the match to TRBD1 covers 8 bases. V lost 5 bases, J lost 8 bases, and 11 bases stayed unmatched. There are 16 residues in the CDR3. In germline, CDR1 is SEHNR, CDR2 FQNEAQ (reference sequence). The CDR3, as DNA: TGTGCCAGCAGCGTCAAGACAGGGGCGACCCATTCACCCCTCCACTTT. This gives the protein CASSVKTGATHSPLHF.

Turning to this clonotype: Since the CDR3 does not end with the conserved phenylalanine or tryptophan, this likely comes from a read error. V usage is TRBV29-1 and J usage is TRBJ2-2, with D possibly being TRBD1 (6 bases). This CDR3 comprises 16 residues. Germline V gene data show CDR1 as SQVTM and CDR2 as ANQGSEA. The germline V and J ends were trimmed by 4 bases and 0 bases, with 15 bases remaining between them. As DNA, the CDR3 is TGCAGCGTTGTTGTCCAACAGGGACCGAACACCGGGGAGCTGTTTTTA. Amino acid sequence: CSVVVQQGPNTGELFL.

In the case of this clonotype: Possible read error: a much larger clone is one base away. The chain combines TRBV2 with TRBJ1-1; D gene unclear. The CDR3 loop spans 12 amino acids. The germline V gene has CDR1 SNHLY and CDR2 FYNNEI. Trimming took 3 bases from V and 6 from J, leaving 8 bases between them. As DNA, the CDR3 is TGTGCCAGCAGTGACGGGTACGCTGAAGCTTTCTTT. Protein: CASSDGYAEAFF. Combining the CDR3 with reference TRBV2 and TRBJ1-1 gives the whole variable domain EPEVTQTPSHQVTQMGQEVILRCVPISNHLYFYWYRQILGQKVEFLVSFYNNEISEKSEIFDDQFSVERPDGSNFTLKIRSTKLEDSAMYFCASSDGYAEAFFGQGTRLTVV.

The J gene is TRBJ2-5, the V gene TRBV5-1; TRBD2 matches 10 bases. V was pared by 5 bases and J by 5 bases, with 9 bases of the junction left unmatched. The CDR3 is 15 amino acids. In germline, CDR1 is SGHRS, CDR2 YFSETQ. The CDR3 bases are TGCGCCAGCAGATCGACTAGCGGGTATGAGGAGACCCAGTACTTC. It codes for CASRSTSGYEETQYF.

Written as DNA, the CDR3 is TGCGCCAGCAGCCAAGAGGGGGTTATCACTGAAGCTTTCTTT. Translation: CASSQEGVITEAFF. The rearrangement uses TRBV4-1 and TRBJ1-1, with D maybe TRBD1 (5 bases). Trimming shortened V by 0 bases and J by 4 bases, and 9 bases separated the two germline ends. CDR3 length equals 14 residues. Germline loops: CDR1 MGHRA, CDR2 YSYEKL.

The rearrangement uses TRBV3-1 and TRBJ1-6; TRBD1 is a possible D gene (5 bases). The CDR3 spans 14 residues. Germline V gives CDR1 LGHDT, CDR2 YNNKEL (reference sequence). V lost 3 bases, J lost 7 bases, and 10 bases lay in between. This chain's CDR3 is CASSHGADNSPLHF. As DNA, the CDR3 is TGTGCCAGCAGCCACGGGGCAGACAATTCACCCCTCCACTTT.

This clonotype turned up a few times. For the CDR3, the DNA is TGTGCCAGCAGCTACTCGGACGGCTACCAAGAGACCCAGTACTTC. Amino acid sequence: CASSYSDGYQETQYF. The V gene is TRBV7-8, the J gene TRBJ2-5, with D unclear. CDR3 length: 15 amino acids. Trimming left V 4 bases short and J 0 bases short, with 12 bases between. Germline V gives CDR1 SGHVS, CDR2 FQNEAQ. Based on the CDR3 plus reference TRBV7-8 and TRBJ2-5, the full variable domain is GAGVSQSPRYKVAKRGQDVALRCDPISGHVSLFWYQQALGQGPEFLTYFQNEAQLDKSGLPSDRFFAERPEGSVSTLKIQRTQQEDSAVYLCASSYSDGYQETQYFGPGTRLLVL.

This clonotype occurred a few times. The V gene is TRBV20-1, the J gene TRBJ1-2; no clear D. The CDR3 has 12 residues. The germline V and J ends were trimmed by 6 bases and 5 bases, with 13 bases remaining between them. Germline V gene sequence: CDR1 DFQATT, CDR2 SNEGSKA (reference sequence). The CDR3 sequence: CSAQETVYGYTF. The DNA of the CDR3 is TGCAGTGCCCAAGAGACGGTTTATGGCTACACCTTC.

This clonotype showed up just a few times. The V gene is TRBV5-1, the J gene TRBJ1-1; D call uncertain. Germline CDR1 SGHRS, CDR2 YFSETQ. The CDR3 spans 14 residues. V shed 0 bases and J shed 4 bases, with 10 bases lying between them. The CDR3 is CASSLASLGTEAFF. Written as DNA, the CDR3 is TGCGCCAGCAGCTTGGCCAGCCTGGGCACTGAAGCTTTCTTT.

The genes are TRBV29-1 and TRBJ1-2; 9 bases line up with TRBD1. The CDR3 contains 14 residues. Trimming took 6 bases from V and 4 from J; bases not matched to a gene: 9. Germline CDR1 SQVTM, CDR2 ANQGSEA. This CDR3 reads CSVRDRGSGYGYTF. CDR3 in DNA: TGCAGCGTCAGAGACAGGGGGTCCGGCTATGGCTACACCTTC.

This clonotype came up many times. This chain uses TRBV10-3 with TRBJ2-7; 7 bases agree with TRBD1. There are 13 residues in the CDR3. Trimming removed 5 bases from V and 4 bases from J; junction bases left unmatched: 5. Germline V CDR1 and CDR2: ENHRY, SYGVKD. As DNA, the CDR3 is TGTGCCATCAGTACCGGGACAGTTTACGAGCAGTACTTC. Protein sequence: CAISTGTVYEQYF.

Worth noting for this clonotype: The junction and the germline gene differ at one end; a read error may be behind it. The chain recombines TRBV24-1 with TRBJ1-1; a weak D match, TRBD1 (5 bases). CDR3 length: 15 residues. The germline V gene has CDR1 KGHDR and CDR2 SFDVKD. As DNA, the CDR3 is TGTGCCAGCAGTTATACAGGCTTTACTAACACTGAAGCTTTCTTT. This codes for CASSYTGFTNTEAFF.

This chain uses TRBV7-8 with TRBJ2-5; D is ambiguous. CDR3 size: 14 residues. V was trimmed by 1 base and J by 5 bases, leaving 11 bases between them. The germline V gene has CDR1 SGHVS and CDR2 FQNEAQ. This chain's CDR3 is CASSLVIVGETQYF. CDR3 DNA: TGTGCCAGCAGCTTAGTTATAGTTGGGGAGACCCAGTACTTC. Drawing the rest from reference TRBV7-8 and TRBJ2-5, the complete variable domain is GAGVSQSPRYKVAKRGQDVALRCDPISGHVSLFWYQQALGQGPEFLTYFQNEAQLDKSGLPSDRFFAERPEGSVSTLKIQRTQQEDSAVYLCASSLVIVGETQYFGPGTRLLVL.

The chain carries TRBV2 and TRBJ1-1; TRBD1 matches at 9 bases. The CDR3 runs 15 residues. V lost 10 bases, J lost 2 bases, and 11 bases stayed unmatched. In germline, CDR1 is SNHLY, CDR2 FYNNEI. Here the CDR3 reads CATPGQGALNTEAFF. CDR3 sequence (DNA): TGTGCCACTCCGGGACAGGGAGCCCTTAACACTGAAGCTTTCTTT.

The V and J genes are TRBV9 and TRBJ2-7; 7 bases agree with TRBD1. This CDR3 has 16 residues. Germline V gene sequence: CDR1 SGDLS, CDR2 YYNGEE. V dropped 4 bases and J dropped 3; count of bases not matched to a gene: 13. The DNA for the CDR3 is TGTGCCAGCAGCCAAACCGGGACAGCGTCGGGCTACGAGCAGTACTTC. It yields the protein CASSQTGTASGYEQYF. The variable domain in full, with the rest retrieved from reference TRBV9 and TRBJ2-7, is DSGVTQTPKHLITATGQRVTLRCSPRSGDLSVYWYQQSLDQGLQFLIQYYNGEERAKGNILERFSAQQFPDLHSELNLSSLELGDSALYFCASSQTGTASGYEQYFGPGTRLTVT.

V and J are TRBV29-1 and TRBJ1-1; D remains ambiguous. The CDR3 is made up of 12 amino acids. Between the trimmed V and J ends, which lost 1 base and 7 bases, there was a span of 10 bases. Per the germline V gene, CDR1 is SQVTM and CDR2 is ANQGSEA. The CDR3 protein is CSVEVGSGEAFF. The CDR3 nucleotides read TGCAGCGTTGAAGTGGGAAGCGGTGAAGCTTTCTTT.

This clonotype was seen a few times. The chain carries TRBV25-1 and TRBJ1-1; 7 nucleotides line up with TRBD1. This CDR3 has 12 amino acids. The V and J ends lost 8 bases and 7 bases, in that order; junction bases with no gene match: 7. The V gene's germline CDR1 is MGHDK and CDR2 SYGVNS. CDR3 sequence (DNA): TGTGCCAGCTCAGAGACAGGGATTGAAGCTTTCTTT. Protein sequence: CASSETGIEAFF.

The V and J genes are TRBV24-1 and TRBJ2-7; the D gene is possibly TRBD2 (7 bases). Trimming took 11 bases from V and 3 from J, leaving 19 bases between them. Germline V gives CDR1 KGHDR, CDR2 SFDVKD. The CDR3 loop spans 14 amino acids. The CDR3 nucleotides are TGTGCCAGTAGGGGGACTCTAGCGGACTACGAGCAGTACTTC. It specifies CASRGTLADYEQYF.

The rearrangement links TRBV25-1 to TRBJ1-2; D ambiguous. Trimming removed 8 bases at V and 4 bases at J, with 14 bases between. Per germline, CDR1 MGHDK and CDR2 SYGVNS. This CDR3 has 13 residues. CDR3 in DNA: TGTGCCAGCGTTGGAGACAAAGGCTATGGCTACACCTTC. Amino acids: CASVGDKGYGYTF.

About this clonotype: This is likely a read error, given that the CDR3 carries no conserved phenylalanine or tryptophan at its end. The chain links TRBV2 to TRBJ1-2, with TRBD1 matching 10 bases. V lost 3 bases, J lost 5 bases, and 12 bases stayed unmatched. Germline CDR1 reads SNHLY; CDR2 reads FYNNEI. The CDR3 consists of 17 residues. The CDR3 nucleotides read TGTGCCAGCAGTGAGGGCCGACAGGGGGCGAAAACGTATGGCTACACCTGC. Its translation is CASSEGRQGAKTYGYTC.

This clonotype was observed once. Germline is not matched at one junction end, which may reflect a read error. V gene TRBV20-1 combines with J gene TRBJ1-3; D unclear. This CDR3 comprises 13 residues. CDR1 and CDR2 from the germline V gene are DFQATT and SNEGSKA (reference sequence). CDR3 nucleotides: TGCAGTGCTATGGGCCTCTCTGGAAACACCGTATATTTT. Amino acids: CSAMGLSGNTVYF.

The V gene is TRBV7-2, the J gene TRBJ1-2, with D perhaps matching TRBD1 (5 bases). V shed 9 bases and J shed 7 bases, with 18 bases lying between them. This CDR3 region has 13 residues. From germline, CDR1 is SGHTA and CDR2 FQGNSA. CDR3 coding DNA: TGTGCCAGTACCCTGGCGGGGGTCGGTGGCTACACCTTC. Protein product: CASTLAGVGGYTF.

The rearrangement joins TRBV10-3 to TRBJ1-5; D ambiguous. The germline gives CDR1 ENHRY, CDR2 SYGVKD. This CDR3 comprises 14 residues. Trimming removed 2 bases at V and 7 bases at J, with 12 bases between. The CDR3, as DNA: TGTGCCATCAGTGAGGTCGGGGAGAGGCAGCCCCAGCATTTT. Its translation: CAISEVGERQPQHF.